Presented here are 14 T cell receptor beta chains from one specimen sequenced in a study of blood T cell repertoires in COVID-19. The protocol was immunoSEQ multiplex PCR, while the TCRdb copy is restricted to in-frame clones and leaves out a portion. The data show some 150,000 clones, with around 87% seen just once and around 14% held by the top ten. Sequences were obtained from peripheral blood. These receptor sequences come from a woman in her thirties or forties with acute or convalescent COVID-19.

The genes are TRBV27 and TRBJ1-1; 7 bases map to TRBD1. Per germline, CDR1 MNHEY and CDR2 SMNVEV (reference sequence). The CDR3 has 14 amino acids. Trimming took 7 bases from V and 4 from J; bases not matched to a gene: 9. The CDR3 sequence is CASTLNRDSTEAFF. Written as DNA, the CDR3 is TGTGCCAGCACCTTAAACCGGGACAGCACTGAAGCTTTCTTT.

The CDR3 spells CASSFWQGAREGYTF. The CDR3 DNA is TGTGCCAGCAGCTTCTGGCAGGGCGCACGGGAGGGCTACACCTTC. The chain combines TRBV7-9 with TRBJ1-2, with D maybe TRBD1 (5 bases). The length of the CDR3 is 15 residues. With 3 bases removed from V and 8 bases from J, the gap between germline ends came to 19 bases. In germline, CDR1 is SEHNR, CDR2 FQNEAQ (reference sequence). Filled out from reference TRBV7-9 and TRBJ1-2, the complete variable domain reads DTGVSQNPRHKITKRGQNVTFRCDPISEHNRLYWYRQTLGQGPEFLTYFQNEAQLEKSRLLSDRFSAERPKGSFSTLEIQRTEQGDSAMYLCASSFWQGAREGYTFGSGTRLTVV.

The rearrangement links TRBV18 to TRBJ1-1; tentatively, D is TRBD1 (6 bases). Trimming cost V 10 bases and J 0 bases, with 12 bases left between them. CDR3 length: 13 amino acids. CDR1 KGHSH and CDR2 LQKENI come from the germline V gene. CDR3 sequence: CATRGQLNTEAFF. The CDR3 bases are TGTGCCACCCGCGGACAGTTGAACACTGAAGCTTTCTTT. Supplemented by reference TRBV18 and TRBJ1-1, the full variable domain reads NAGVMQNPRHLVRRRGQEARLRCSPMKGHSHVYWYRQLPEEGLKFMVYLQKENIIDESGMPKERFSAEFPKEGPSILRIQQVVRGDSAAYFCATRGQLNTEAFFGQGTRLTVV.

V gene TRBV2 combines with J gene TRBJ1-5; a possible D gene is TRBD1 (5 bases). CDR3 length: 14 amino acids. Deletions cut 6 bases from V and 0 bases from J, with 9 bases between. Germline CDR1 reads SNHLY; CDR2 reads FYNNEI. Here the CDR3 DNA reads TGTGCCAGCAGGGAGACAGCTAGCAATCAGCCCCAGCATTTT. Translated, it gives CASRETASNQPQHF.

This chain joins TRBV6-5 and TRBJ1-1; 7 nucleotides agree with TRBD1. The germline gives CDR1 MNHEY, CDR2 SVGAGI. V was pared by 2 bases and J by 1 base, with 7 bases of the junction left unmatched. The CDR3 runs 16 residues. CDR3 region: CASSYLRGRWNTEAFF. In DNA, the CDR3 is TGTGCCAGCAGTTACCTCAGGGGGAGGTGGAACACTGAAGCTTTCTTT.

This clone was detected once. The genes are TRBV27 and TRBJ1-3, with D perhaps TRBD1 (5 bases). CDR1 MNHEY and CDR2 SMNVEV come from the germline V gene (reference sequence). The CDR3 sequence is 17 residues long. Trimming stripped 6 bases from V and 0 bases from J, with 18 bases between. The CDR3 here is CASSKRAIQDSGNTIYF. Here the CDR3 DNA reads TGTGCCAGCAGCAAAAGGGCGATACAGGACTCTGGAAACACCATATATTTT.

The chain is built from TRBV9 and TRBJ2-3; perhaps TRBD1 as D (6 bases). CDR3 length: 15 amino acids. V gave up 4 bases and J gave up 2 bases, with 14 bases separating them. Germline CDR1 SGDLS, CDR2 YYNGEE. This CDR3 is CASSPTGTPTDTQYF. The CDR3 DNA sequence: TGTGCCAGCAGCCCCACCGGGACACCCACAGATACGCAGTATTTT. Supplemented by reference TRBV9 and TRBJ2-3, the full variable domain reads DSGVTQTPKHLITATGQRVTLRCSPRSGDLSVYWYQQSLDQGLQFLIQYYNGEERAKGNILERFSAQQFPDLHSELNLSSLELGDSALYFCASSPTGTPTDTQYFGPGTRLTVL.

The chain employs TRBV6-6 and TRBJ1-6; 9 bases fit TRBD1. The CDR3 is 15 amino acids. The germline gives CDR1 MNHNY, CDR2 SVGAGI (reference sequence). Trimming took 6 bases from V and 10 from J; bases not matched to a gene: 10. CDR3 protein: CASRTRTGGRSPLHF. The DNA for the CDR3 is TGTGCCAGCAGAACCCGTACAGGGGGCAGGTCACCCCTCCACTTT.

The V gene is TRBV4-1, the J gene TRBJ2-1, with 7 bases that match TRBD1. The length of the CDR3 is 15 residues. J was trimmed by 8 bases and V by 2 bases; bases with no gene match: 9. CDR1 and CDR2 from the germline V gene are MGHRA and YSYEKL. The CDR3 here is CASSQTTTGFDEQFF. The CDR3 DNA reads TGCGCCAGCAGCCAAACTACGACAGGGTTCGATGAGCAGTTCTTC.

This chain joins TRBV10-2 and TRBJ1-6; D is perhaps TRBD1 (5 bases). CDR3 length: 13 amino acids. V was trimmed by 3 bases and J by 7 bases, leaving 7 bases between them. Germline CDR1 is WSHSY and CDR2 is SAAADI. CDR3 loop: CASSDRENSPLHF. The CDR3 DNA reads TGCGCCAGCAGTGACAGGGAAAATTCACCCCTCCACTTT.

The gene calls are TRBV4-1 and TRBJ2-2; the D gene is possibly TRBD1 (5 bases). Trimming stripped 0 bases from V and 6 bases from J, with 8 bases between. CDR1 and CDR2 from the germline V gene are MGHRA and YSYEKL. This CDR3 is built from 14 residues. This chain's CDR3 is CASSQDRVPGELFF. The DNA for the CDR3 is TGCGCCAGCAGCCAAGACAGGGTACCCGGGGAGCTGTTTTTT.

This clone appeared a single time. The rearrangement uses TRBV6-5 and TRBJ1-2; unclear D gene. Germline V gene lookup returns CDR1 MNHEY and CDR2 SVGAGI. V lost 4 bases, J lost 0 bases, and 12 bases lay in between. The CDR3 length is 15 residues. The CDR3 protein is CASSLNAGSNYGYTF. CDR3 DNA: TGTGCCAGCAGTTTGAATGCAGGTTCTAACTATGGCTACACCTTC.

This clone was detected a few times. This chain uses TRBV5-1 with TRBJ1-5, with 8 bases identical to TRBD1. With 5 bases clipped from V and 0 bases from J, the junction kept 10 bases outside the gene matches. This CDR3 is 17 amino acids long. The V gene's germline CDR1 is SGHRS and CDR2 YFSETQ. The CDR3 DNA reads TGCGCCAGCAGTTTCGGACAGGGACGAAATAGCAATCAGCCCCAGCATTTT. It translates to CASSFGQGRNSNQPQHF.

The CDR3 coding sequence is TGCGCCAGCAGCCCCCACGGAACAGGGGCGAATTCACCCCTCCACTTT. This sequence encodes CASSPHGTGANSPLHF. The chain links TRBV4-1 to TRBJ1-6, with 7 positions matching TRBD1. Germline loops: CDR1 MGHRA, CDR2 YSYEKL. This CDR3 is built from 16 residues. Losses at the gene ends were 4 bases for V and 7 bases for J; bases not matched to a gene: 10.